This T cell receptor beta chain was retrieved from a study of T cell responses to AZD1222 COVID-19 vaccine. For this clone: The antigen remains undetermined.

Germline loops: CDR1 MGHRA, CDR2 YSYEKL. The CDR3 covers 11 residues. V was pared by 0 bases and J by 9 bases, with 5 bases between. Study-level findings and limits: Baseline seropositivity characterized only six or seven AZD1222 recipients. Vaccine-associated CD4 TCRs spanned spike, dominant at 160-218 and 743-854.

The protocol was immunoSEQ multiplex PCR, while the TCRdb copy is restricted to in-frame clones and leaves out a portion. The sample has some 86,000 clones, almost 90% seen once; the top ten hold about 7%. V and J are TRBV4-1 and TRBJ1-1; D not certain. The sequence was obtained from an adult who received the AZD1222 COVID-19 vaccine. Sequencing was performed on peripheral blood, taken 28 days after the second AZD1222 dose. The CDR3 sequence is CASSQDRKAFF. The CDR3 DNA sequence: TGCGCCAGCAGCCAAGATAGAAAAGCTTTCTTT.